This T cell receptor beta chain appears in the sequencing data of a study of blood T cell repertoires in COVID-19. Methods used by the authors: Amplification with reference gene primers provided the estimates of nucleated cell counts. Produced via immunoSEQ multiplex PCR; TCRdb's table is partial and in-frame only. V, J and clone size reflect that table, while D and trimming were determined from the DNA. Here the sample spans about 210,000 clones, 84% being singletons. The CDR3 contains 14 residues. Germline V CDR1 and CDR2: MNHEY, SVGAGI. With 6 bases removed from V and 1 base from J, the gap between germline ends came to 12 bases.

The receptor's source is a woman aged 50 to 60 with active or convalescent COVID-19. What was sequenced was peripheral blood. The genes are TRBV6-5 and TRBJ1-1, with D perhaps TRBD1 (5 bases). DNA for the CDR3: TGTGCCAGCAGGCGGACATCCCAGAACACTGAAGCTTTCTTT. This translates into CASRRTSQNTEAFF.